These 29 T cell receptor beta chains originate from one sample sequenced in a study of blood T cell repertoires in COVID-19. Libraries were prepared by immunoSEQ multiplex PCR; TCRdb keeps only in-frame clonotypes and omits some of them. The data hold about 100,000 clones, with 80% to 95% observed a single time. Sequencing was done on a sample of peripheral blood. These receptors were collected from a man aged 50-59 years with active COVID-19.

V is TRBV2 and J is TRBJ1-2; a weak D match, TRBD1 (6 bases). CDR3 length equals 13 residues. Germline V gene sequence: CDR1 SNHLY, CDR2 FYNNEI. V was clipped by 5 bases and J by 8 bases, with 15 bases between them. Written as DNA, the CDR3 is TGTGCCAGCAGTAGACAGGCAGAGACGGGCTACACCTTC. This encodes CASSRQAETGYTF.

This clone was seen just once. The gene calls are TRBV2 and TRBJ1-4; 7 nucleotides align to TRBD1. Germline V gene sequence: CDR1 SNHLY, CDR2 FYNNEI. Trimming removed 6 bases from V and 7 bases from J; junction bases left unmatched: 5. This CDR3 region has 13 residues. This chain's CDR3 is CASSGTVSEKLFF. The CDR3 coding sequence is TGTGCCAGCAGCGGGACAGTGTCTGAAAAACTGTTTTTT.

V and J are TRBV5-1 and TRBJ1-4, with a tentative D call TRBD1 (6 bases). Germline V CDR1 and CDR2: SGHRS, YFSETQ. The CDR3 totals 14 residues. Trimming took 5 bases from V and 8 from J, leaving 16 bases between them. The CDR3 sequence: CASRRDNLAEKLFF. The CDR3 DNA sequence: TGCGCCAGCAGAAGGGACAATCTTGCCGAAAAACTGTTTTTT.

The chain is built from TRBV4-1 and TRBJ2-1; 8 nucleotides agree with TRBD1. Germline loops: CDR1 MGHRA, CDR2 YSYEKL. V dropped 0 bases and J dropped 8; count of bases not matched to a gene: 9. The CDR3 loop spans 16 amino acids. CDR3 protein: CASSQDRTGSNDEQFF. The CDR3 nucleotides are TGCGCCAGCAGCCAAGATCGGACAGGGAGCAACGATGAGCAGTTCTTC.

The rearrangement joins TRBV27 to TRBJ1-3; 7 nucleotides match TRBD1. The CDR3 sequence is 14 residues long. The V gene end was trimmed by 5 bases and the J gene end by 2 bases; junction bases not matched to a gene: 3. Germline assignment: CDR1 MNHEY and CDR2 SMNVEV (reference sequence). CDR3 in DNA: TGTGCCAGCAGTGTAACAGGGGCTGGAAACACCATATATTTT. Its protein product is CASSVTGAGNTIYF.

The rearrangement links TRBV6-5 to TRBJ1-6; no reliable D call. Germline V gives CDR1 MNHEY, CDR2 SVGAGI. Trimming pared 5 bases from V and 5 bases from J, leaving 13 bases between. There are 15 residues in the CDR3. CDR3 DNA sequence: TGTGCCAGCAGTCTGGGCGGGTATAATAATTCACCCCTCCACTTT. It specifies CASSLGGYNNSPLHF.

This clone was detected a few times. The CDR3 spells CASSLGAGKQQFF. The CDR3 DNA is TGTGCCAGCAGTTTAGGCGCAGGGAAGCAGCAGTTCTTC. This chain uses TRBV12-3 or TRBV12-4 with TRBJ2-1, with D maybe TRBD1 (5 bases). The CDR3 is 13 residues long. V was cut by 1 base and J by 11 bases, with 12 bases left in between.

The CDR3 sequence is CASRLDRASNQPQHF. The CDR3 DNA sequence: TGTGCCAGTAGACTGGACAGGGCAAGCAATCAGCCCCAGCATTTT. This chain connects TRBV19 to TRBJ1-5; 8 bases align to TRBD1. The CDR3 is 15 amino acids. Germline V CDR1 and CDR2: LNHDA, SQIVND (reference sequence). V lost 6 bases to trimming and J lost 1 base; unmatched junction nucleotides: 5.

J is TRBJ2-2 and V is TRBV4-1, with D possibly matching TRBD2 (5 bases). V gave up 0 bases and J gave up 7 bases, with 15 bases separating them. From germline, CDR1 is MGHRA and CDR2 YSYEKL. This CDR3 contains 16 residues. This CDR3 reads CASSQEVVSAGGELFF. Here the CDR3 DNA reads TGCGCCAGCAGCCAAGAGGTGGTCAGCGCGGGCGGGGAGCTGTTTTTT.

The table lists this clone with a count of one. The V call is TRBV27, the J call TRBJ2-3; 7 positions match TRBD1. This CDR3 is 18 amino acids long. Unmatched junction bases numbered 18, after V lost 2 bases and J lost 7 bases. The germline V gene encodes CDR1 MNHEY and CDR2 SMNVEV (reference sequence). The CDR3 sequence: CASSLAIGTASAANTQYF. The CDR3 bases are TGTGCCAGCAGTTTAGCTATCGGGACAGCTTCTGCCGCAAATACGCAGTATTTT.

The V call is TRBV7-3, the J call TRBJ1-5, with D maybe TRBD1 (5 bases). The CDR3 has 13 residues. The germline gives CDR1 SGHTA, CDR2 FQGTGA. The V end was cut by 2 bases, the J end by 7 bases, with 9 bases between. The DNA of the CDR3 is TGTGCCAGCAGCTTAGGACAAAACCAGCCCCAGCATTTT. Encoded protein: CASSLGQNQPQHF.

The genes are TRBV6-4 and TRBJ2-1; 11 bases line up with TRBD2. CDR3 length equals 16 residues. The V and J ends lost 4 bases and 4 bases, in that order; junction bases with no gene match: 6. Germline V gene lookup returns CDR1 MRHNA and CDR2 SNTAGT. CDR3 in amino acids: CASSVLAGGPYNEQFF. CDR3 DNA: TGTGCCAGCAGTGTTCTAGCGGGGGGTCCTTACAATGAGCAGTTCTTC.

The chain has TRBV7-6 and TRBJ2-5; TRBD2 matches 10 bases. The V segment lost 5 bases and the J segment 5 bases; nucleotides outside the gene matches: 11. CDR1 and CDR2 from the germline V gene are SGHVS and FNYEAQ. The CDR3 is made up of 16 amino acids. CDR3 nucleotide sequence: TGTGCCAGCAGCCTCCTTAGCGGGGGGCTCTGGGAGACCCAGTACTTC. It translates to CASSLLSGGLWETQYF.

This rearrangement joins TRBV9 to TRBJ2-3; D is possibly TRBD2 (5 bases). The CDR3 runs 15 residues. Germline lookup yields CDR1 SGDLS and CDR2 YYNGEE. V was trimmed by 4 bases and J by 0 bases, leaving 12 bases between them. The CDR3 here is CASSSGVSSTDTQYF. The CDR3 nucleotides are TGTGCCAGCAGCTCCGGGGTCTCTAGCACAGATACGCAGTATTTT.

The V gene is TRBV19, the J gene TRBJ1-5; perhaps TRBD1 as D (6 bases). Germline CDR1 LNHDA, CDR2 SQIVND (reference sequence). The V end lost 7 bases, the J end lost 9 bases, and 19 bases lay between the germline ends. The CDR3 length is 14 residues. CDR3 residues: CASTRWTDQGPQHF. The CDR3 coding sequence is TGTGCCAGTACACGGTGGACAGATCAGGGGCCCCAGCATTTT.

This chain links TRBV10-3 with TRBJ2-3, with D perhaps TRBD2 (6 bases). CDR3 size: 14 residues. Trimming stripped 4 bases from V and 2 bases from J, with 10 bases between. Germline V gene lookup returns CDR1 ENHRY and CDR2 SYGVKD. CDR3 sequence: CAISGLENTDTQYF. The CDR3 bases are TGTGCCATCAGTGGACTAGAGAACACAGATACGCAGTATTTT.

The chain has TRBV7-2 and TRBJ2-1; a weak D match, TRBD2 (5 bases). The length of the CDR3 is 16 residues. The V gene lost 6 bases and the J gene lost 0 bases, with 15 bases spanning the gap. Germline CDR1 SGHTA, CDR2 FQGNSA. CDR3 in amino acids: CASRRLASSSYNEQFF. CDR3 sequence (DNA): TGTGCCAGCAGACGCCTGGCTAGCAGCTCCTACAATGAGCAGTTCTTC.

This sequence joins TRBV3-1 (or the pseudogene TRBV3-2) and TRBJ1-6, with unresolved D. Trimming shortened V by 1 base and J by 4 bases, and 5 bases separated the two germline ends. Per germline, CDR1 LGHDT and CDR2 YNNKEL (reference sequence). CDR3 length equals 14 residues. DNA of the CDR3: TGTGCCAGCAGCCAAGTGGCTTATAATTCACCCCTCCACTTT. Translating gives CASSQVAYNSPLHF.

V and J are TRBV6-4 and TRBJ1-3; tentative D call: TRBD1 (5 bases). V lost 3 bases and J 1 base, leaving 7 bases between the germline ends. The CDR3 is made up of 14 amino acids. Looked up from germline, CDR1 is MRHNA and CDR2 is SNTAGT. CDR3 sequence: CASSEGLSGNTIYF. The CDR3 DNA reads TGTGCCAGCAGTGAGGGGCTTTCTGGAAACACCATATATTTT.

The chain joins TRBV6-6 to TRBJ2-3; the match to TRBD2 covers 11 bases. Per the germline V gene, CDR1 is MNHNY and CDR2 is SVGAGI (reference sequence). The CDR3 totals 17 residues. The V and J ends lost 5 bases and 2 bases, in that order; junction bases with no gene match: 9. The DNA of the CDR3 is TGTGCCAGCAGTCATTCCGGGACTAGCGGCCCCACAGATACGCAGTATTTT. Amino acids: CASSHSGTSGPTDTQYF.

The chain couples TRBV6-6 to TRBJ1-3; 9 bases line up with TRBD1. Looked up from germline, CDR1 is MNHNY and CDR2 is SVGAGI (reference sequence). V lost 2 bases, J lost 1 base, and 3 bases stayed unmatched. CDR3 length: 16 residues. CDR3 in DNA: TGTGCCAGCAGTTACCAGGGACAGGGTTCTGGAAACACCATATATTTT. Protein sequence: CASSYQGQGSGNTIYF.

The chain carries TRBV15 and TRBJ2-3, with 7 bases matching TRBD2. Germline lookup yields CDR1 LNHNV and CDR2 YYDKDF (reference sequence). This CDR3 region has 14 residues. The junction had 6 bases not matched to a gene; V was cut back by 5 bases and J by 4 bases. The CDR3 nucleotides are TGTGCCACCAGCTGGGGGAGGGAATCAGATACGCAGTATTTT. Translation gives CATSWGRESDTQYF.

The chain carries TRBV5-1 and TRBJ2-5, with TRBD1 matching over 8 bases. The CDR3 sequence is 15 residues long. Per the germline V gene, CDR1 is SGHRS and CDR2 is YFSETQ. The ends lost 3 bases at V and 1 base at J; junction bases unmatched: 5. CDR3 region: CASSSGQGSQETQYF. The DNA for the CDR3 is TGCGCCAGCAGCTCCGGACAGGGAAGCCAAGAGACCCAGTACTTC.

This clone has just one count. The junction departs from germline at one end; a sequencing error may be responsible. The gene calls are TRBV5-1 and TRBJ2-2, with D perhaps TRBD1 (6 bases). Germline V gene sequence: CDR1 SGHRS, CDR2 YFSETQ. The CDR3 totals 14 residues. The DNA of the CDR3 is TGCGCCAACAGCTTGGCCGGGACATTCGGGGAGCTGTTTTTT. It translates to CANSLAGTFGELFF.

In DNA form, the CDR3 reads TGTGCCTGGAGTCGACAGGAGAACACTGAAGCTTTCTTT. As protein: CAWSRQENTEAFF. V usage is TRBV30 and J usage is TRBJ1-1, with D possibly matching TRBD1 (6 bases). V was cut by 2 bases and J by 1 base, with 8 bases left in between. Germline CDR1 reads GTSNPN; CDR2 reads SVGIG (reference sequence). CDR3 length equals 13 residues.

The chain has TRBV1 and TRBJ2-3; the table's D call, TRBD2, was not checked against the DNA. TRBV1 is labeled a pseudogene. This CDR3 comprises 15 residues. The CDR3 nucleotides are TGCACCAGCAGCCAGAGGGGGGGCTTCACAGATACGCAGTATTTT. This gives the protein CTSSQRGGFTDTQYF.

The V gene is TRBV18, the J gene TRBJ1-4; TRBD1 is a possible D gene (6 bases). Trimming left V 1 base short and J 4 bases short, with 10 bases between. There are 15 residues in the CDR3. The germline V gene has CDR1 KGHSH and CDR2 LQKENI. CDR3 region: CASSPLGQLNEKLFF. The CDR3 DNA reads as TGTGCCAGCTCACCACTGGGACAACTTAATGAAAAACTGTTTTTT.

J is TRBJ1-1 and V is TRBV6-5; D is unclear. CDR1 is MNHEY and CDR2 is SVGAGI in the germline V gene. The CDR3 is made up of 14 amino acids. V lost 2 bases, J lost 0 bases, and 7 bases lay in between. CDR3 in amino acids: CASSYTSMNTEAFF. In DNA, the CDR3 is TGTGCCAGCAGTTACACTAGTATGAACACTGAAGCTTTCTTT.

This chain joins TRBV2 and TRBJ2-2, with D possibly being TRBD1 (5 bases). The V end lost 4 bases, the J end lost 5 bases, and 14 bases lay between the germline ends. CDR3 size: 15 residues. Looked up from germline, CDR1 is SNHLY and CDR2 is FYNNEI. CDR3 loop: CASSAGRVWTGELFF. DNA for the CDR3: TGTGCCAGCAGTGCGGGCAGGGTTTGGACCGGGGAGCTGTTTTTT.